This TCR beta chain was sequenced for a study of cytomegalovirus exposure and HLA in healthy donors. TCRdb's copy holds only in-frame clones and misses some; the assay was immunoSEQ multiplex PCR. The top ten clones hold 5% to 6% of a sample with about 43,000 clones, around 90% of them seen once. On this clone itself: Its antigen remains unknown.

This CDR3 is built from 14 residues. Trimming removed 2 bases from V and 5 bases from J; junction bases left unmatched: 5. The germline gives CDR1 SGDLS, CDR2 YYNGEE. Notes on the study in general: Confirmation in vitro established that a few CMV-associated chains were specific for CMV antigens. Researchers counted around 150 TCR beta chains as cytomegalovirus-associated. Rarity marked most TCR sequences, yet some public TCRs occurred in many donors.

The clonotype comes from a man younger than 35 in good health and CMV-seronegative. The rearrangement links TRBV9 to TRBJ2-3, with 7 bases fitting TRBD1. The sample comprised PBMCs. CDR3 residues: CASSVQTGIDTQYF. As DNA, the CDR3 is TGTGCCAGCAGCGTCCAGACAGGGATAGATACGCAGTATTTT.